This TCR beta chain was obtained from a study of CD8 T cells in Susac syndrome. Notes on the study in general: Clonal CD8+ expansion in Susac was highest in TEMRA cells and active patients.

CD8+ and CD4+ blood T cells underwent TCR beta sequencing. In contrast to the negatively isolated CD8+ and CD4+ T cells, TEMRA cells were FACS-enriched. The RNA input was about 0.5 to 1 ug, and it was reverse transcribed with random hexamers. Amplification of TCR beta CDR3 by immunoSEQ multiplex PCR spanned 54 Vbeta and 13 Jbeta. One entry per CDR3 protein results from TCRdb running MiXCR on the immunoSEQ multiplex PCR reads. The sample holds 100,000 or so distinct CDR3 sequences, 95% seen once. Points on this clonotype: What it recognizes is unknown.

This CDR3 is built from 13 residues. CDR1 and CDR2 from the germline V gene are DFQATT and SNEGSKA (reference sequence). V shed 4 bases and J shed 3 bases, with 12 bases lying between them. Sequenced: CD8+ T cells from PBMCs. This receptor was obtained from a human donor with Susac syndrome. The chain joins TRBV20-1 to TRBJ1-1; D gene uncertain. CDR3 protein: CSATKGRDTEAFF. CDR3 bases: TGCAGTGCTACGAAAGGACGGGACACTGAAGCTTTCTTT.